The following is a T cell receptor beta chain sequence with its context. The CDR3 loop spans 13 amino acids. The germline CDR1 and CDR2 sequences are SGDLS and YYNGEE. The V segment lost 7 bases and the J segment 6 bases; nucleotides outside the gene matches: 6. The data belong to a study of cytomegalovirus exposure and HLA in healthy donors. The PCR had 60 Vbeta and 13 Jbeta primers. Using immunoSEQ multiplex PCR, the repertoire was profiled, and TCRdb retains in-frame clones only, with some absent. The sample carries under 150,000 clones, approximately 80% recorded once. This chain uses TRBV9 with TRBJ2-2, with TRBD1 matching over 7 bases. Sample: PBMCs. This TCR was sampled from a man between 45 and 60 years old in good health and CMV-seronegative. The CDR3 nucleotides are TGTGCCAGCCGACAGGGAAGGTCCGGGGAGCTGTTTTTT. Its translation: CASRQGRSGELFF.